Below, 21 T cell receptor beta chains from the same sample are listed, as sequenced in a study of T cell responses to AZD1222 COVID-19 vaccine. Assay: immunoSEQ multiplex PCR; the TCRdb copy retains only in-frame clones and omits some. The sample records tens of thousands of clones, 90% being singletons. The material was peripheral blood, obtained on day 0 of AZD1222 vaccination. The origin of the receptors is an adult in good health.

This chain links TRBV3-1 (or the pseudogene TRBV3-2) with TRBJ2-1; 8 bases map to TRBD2. Germline-derived CDR1 and CDR2 are LGHDT and YNNKEL (reference sequence). V was pared by 1 base and J by 8 bases, with 16 bases of the junction left unmatched. The CDR3 contains 18 residues. The CDR3 region is CASSQGGTGTRVDDEQFF. The CDR3 DNA reads as TGTGCCAGCAGCCAAGGGGGAACCGGGACTAGAGTTGACGATGAGCAGTTCTTC.

J is TRBJ1-1 and V is TRBV4-1, with 8 positions matching TRBD1. V was pared by 4 bases and J by 7 bases, with 8 bases of the junction left unmatched. CDR1 is MGHRA and CDR2 is YSYEKL in the germline V gene. CDR3 size: 14 residues. The CDR3 bases are TGCGCCAGCAGCCTGGGGGGGACAGGCCTTGAAGCTTTCTTT. Protein product: CASSLGGTGLEAFF.

The chain links TRBV2 to TRBJ2-1; the match to TRBD2 covers 13 bases. The germline V gene encodes CDR1 SNHLY and CDR2 FYNNEI. This CDR3 is 14 amino acids long. After removal of 7 bases from V and 5 bases from J, the junction contained 2 bases not matched to a gene. As DNA, the CDR3 is TGTGCCAGCAACGGACTAGCGGGGGACAATGAGCAGTTCTTC. Translation gives CASNGLAGDNEQFF.

The chain employs TRBV28 and TRBJ2-1; TRBD2 might be the D (5 bases). V was shortened by 4 bases and J by 5 bases, with 12 bases between the two germline ends. CDR1 and CDR2 from the germline V gene are MDHEN and SYDVKM. CDR3 length: 14 residues. The CDR3 spells CASSSGRIHNEQFF. In DNA, the CDR3 is TGTGCCAGCAGTTCGGGGAGAATCCACAATGAGCAGTTCTTC.

The chain couples TRBV2 to TRBJ1-3, with D tentatively TRBD1 (6 bases). Germline V gene lookup returns CDR1 SNHLY and CDR2 FYNNEI. This CDR3 region has 15 residues. The germline V and J ends were trimmed by 6 bases and 1 base, with 13 bases remaining between them. CDR3 sequence reads: CASSTNRVSGNTIYF. CDR3 bases: TGTGCCAGCAGCACAAACAGGGTTTCTGGAAACACCATATATTTT. Full variable domain (missing parts from reference TRBV2 and TRBJ1-3): EPEVTQTPSHQVTQMGQEVILRCVPISNHLYFYWYRQILGQKVEFLVSFYNNEISEKSEIFDDQFSVERPDGSNFTLKIRSTKLEDSAMYFCASSTNRVSGNTIYFGEGSWLTVV.

The chain recombines TRBV29-1 with TRBJ1-5, with TRBD1 as a possible D gene (6 bases). V dropped 4 bases and J dropped 4 bases, with 11 bases sitting between them. The CDR3 runs 13 residues. Germline V gene data show CDR1 as SQVTM and CDR2 as ANQGSEA. CDR3 protein: CSVGQELNQPQHF. The CDR3, as DNA: TGCAGCGTTGGACAGGAGCTTAATCAGCCCCAGCATTTT.

The table lists this clone with a few counts. The chain combines TRBV20-1 with TRBJ2-3; no firm D call. The germline V gene has CDR1 DFQATT and CDR2 SNEGSKA (reference sequence). This CDR3 contains 10 residues. Trimming pared 6 bases from V and 3 bases from J, leaving 4 bases between. DNA for the CDR3: TGCAGTGCCCTGACAGATACGCAGTATTTT. It codes for CSALTDTQYF.

The CDR3 bases are TGTGCCAGCAGTGATCCGGGACAGAGTTATGGCTACACCTTC. Protein sequence: CASSDPGQSYGYTF. The chain couples TRBV6-1 to TRBJ1-2; 7 nucleotides match TRBD1. Trimming cost V 3 bases and J 5 bases; bases outside gene matches: 6. Germline CDR1 reads MNHNS; CDR2 reads SASEGT. CDR3 length: 14 residues.

The table lists this clone with a count of one. This sequence joins TRBV12-3 or TRBV12-4 and TRBJ2-1; possibly TRBD1 or TRBD2 for D (5 bases each). Trimming took 11 bases from V and 4 from J, leaving 12 bases between them. The CDR3 sequence is 12 residues long. The CDR3 sequence is CALGDGYNEQFF. The CDR3 nucleotides are TGTGCCCTGGGGGATGGGTACAATGAGCAGTTCTTC.

The chain couples TRBV19 to TRBJ1-5; no definite D call. The CDR3 length is 14 residues. Germline CDR1 LNHDA, CDR2 SQIVND (reference sequence). V gave up 9 bases and J gave up 7 bases, with 19 bases separating them. CDR3: CASTNMGLVQPQHF. CDR3 nucleotides: TGTGCCAGCACCAACATGGGTTTGGTCCAGCCCCAGCATTTT.

V usage is TRBV3-1 (or the pseudogene TRBV3-2) and J usage is TRBJ2-1, with D tentatively TRBD2 (5 bases). The V end was cut by 10 bases, the J end by 4 bases, with 11 bases between. Per the germline V gene, CDR1 is LGHDT and CDR2 is YNNKEL (reference sequence). This CDR3 is built from 12 residues. The CDR3 sequence is CATSGFYNEQFF. Here the CDR3 DNA reads TGTGCCACCTCGGGGTTTTACAATGAGCAGTTCTTC.

CDR3 nucleotide sequence: TGTGCCAGCAGTTACGCCGGGATCCCCACAGATACGCAGTATTTT. It codes for CASSYAGIPTDTQYF. The chain uses TRBV6-5 and TRBJ2-3; perhaps TRBD2 as D (5 bases). Germline V gene lookup returns CDR1 MNHEY and CDR2 SVGAGI. The CDR3 runs to 15 residues. V was clipped by 2 bases and J by 2 bases, with 11 bases between them.

The chain couples TRBV5-1 to TRBJ2-3; 10 nucleotides line up with TRBD2. CDR1 is SGHRS and CDR2 is YFSETQ in the germline V gene. The CDR3 has 16 amino acids. Trimming took 0 bases from V and 2 from J; bases not matched to a gene: 3. The CDR3 DNA reads TGCGCCAGCAGCTTGGCAGGGACTAGCGCCACAGATACGCAGTATTTT. Translation gives CASSLAGTSATDTQYF. The full variable domain, completed using reference TRBV5-1 and TRBJ2-3, is KAGVTQTPRYLIKTRGQQVTLSCSPISGHRSVSWYQQTPGQGLQFLFEYFSETQRNKGNFPGRFSGRQFSNSRSEMNVSTLELGDSALYLCASSLAGTSATDTQYFGPGTRLTVL.

The chain joins TRBV5-5 to TRBJ1-1; D is ambiguous. The CDR3 runs 13 residues. Deletions cut 2 bases from V and 0 bases from J, with 5 bases between. Germline CDR1 reads SGHKS; CDR2 reads YYEKEE (reference sequence). CDR3 residues: CASSFLLNTEAFF. In DNA form, the CDR3 reads TGTGCCAGCAGCTTTTTATTGAACACTGAAGCTTTCTTT.

CDR3 in DNA: TGTGCCAGCAGCCAAGACGGGAACACTGAAGCTTTCTTT. Translating it yields CASSQDGNTEAFF. The rearrangement links TRBV7-9 to TRBJ1-1; D ambiguous. This CDR3 spans 13 amino acids. Germline V CDR1 and CDR2: SEHNR, FQNEAQ (reference sequence). Trimming removed 5 bases from V and 1 base from J, with 8 bases in between.

V usage is TRBV6-1 and J usage is TRBJ1-5; 11 nucleotides line up with TRBD1. V shed 3 bases and J 8 bases; nucleotides not matched to a gene: 3. Germline CDR1 MNHNS, CDR2 SASEGT. The CDR3 runs to 14 residues. DNA of the CDR3: TGTGCCAGCAGTGACCGGGACAGGGGGGAGCCCCAGCATTTT. It specifies CASSDRDRGEPQHF.

This clone was seen a single time. The chain links TRBV4-1 to TRBJ2-7; TRBD1 agrees at 12 bases. The V segment lost 9 bases and the J segment 4 bases; nucleotides outside the gene matches: 7. The CDR3 totals 14 residues. CDR1 and CDR2 from the germline V gene are MGHRA and YSYEKL. The CDR3 here is CARSRDRGQYEQYF. As DNA, the CDR3 is TGCGCCAGATCACGGGACAGGGGGCAGTACGAGCAGTACTTC.

The J gene is TRBJ2-1, the V gene TRBV10-3; a possible D gene is TRBD1 (5 bases). The germline V gene encodes CDR1 ENHRY and CDR2 SYGVKD. The CDR3 has 14 residues. Trimming cost V 1 base and J 8 bases, with 12 bases left between them. CDR3 coding DNA: TGTGCCATCAGTGAGTTCAAGGGGCGAGATGAGCAGTTCTTC. The encoded protein is CAISEFKGRDEQFF.

This chain links TRBV11-1 with TRBJ1-6, with TRBD1 identical over 9 bases. Trimming took 5 bases from V and 10 from J; bases not matched to a gene: 9. Germline lookup yields CDR1 SGHAT and CDR2 FQDESV (reference sequence). The CDR3 consists of 15 residues. For the CDR3, the DNA is TGTGCCAGCAGCCGTTCACCGACAGGGGGATCACCCCTCCACTTT. It codes for CASSRSPTGGSPLHF. Looking up the rest from reference TRBV11-1 and TRBJ1-6 gives the full variable domain: EAEVAQSPRYKITEKSQAVAFWCDPISGHATLYWYRQILGQGPELLVQFQDESVVDDSQLPKDRFSAERLKGVDSTLKIQPAELGDSAMYLCASSRSPTGGSPLHFGNGTRLTVT.

The gene calls are TRBV5-4 and TRBJ1-4, with D perhaps TRBD1 (5 bases). V lost 0 bases and J lost 3, with 12 bases in between. Germline V lookup: CDR1 SGHNT, CDR2 YYREEE (reference sequence). This CDR3 has 16 amino acids. The CDR3 bases are TGTGCCAGCAGCTTGGGTGTCGGCAGGGCTAATGAAAAACTGTTTTTT. It translates to CASSLGVGRANEKLFF.

The chain uses TRBV7-2 and TRBJ1-1; D unresolved. Germline CDR1 and CDR2: SGHTA and FQGNSA. The length of the CDR3 is 13 residues. The germline V and J ends were trimmed by 5 bases and 5 bases, with 12 bases remaining between them. CDR3 in DNA: TGTGCCAGCAGCGCCATTCCCGAGACTGAAGCTTTCTTT. Its translation is CASSAIPETEAFF.